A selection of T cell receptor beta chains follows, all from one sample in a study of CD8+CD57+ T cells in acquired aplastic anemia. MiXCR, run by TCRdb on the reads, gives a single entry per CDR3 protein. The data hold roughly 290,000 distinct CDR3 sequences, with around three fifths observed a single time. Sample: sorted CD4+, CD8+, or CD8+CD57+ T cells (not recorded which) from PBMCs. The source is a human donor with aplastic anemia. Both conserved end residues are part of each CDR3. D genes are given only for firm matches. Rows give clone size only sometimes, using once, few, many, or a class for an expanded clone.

TGTGCCATCAGTGAGTCGGGACAGGGGTCGGAGACCCAGTACTTC,CAISESGQGSETQYF,TRBJ2-5,TRBV10-3,.,TRBD1
TGTGCCAGCAGCTTAGCGCGCCTAGCGGGAGGTTATGAGCAGCTCTTC,CASSLARLAGGYEQLF,TRBJ2-1,TRBV7-2,.,TRBD2
TGCAGTGCTAGACTCGGGCAGGGCGGCACAGATACGCAGTATTTT,CSARLGQGGTDTQYF,TRBJ2-3,TRBV20-1,many,.
TGTGCCAGCAGCCAAGAGCCGGGAGAGGGGCAAGAGACCCAGTACTTC,CASSQEPGEGQETQYF,TRBJ2-5,TRBV12-3/TRBV12-4,.,.
TGTGCCAGCAGTGAATGGGCAGGGGGCACAGATACGCAGTATTTT,CASSEWAGGTDTQYF,TRBJ2-3,TRBV25-1,.,.
TGTGCCAGCAGCGTAGGCGCGACGGGTCCCGGGGAGCTGTTTTTT,CASSVGATGPGELFF,TRBJ2-2,TRBV9,.,.
TGCAGTGCTAGAGCTTTCAGAAGCGAAACCTACAATGAGCAGTTCTTC,CSARAFRSETYNEQFF,TRBJ2-1,TRBV20-1,.,.
TGCGCCAGCAGCTTATCCGGCGAGAGTCGCTCACCCCTCCACTTT,CASSLSGESRSPLHF,TRBJ1-6,TRBV5-1,many,.
TGTGCCAGCAGTGAATTTACCTCTGGGACTCCCTACGAGCAGTACTTC,CASSEFTSGTPYEQYF,TRBJ2-7,TRBV25-1,many,.
TGCGCCAGCAGCCAAGATATGTGGGGATTGGAGCCCCAGCATTTT,CASSQDMWGLEPQHF,TRBJ1-5,TRBV4-1,.,.
TGTGCCACCAGCAGGAATGAGGGCGAGACCCAGTACTTC,CATSRNEGETQYF,TRBJ2-5,TRBV15,many,.
TGTGCTAGTGGTTTGTTGGTGGCCGGGGAGCTGTTTTTT,CASGLLVAGELFF,TRBJ2-2,TRBV12-5,.,.
TGCAGTGCTAGAGCTCCAGGGGAGAACACAGATACGCAGTATTTC,CSARAPGENTDTQYF,TRBJ2-3,TRBV20-1,.,.
TGTGCCAGCAGCTTGGGACAATTGGAGACCCAGTACTTC,CASSLGQLETQYF,TRBJ2-5,TRBV11-2,many,.
TGTGCCAGCAGTTACGGGGCTATCCCCGGTGAGACCCAGTACTTC,CASSYGAIPGETQYF,TRBJ2-5,TRBV6-6,many,.
TGTGCCAGCAGTATAGATAAGGGGGGCACTGAAGCTTTCTTT,CASSIDKGGTEAFF,TRBJ1-1,TRBV19,.,.
TGTGCCACCAGTGAGCGGGGGGGCACAGATACGCAGTATTTT,CATSERGGTDTQYF,TRBJ2-3,TRBV24-1,.,TRBD2
TGTGCCAGCAGCTTGGGCTCAGGGGGGCCGATCGAGCAGTACTTC,CASSLGSGGPIEQYF,TRBJ2-7,TRBV11-3,.,.
TGTGCCAGCAGTGAATTGACAGGGGTGGGGAATTCACCCCTCCACTTT,CASSELTGVGNSPLHF,TRBJ1-6,TRBV25-1,.,TRBD1
TGTGCCAGCAGCTTGCAGGGGGCTTCGGGTGAGCAGTACTTC,CASSLQGASGEQYF,TRBJ2-7,TRBV5-4,.,TRBD1
TGTGCCACCAGCAGAATGGAGTTAGCTAACTATGGCTACACCTTC,CATSRMELANYGYTF,TRBJ1-2,TRBV15,.,.
TGTGCCAGCAGCGTAGGGGGCCTCGGGGAGCTGTTTTTT,CASSVGGLGELFF,TRBJ2-2,TRBV9,.,.
TGCAGCGTTGAAGGGGATACGCAGTATTTT,CSVEGDTQYF,TRBJ2-3,TRBV29-1,.,.
TGTGCCAGTAGTGATGCGGGACAGACGAACACTGAAGCTTTCTTT,CASSDAGQTNTEAFF,TRBJ1-1,TRBV19,.,TRBD1
TGTGCCACCAGCAGAGAGACAGGGTTCAATGAGCAGTTCTTC,CATSRETGFNEQFF,TRBJ2-1,TRBV15,few,TRBD1
TGCAGCGTTGCCGGGACAGGGAGCTCCTACAATGAGCAGTTCTTC,CSVAGTGSSYNEQFF,TRBJ2-1,TRBV29-1,.,TRBD1
TGTGCCAGCAGCTTACGGACGGGACTATGGACCCGGGAGCTGTTTTTT,CASSLRTGLWTRELFF,TRBJ2-2,TRBV7-8,many,TRBD2
TGTGCCACCAGTAGCGAGGTCACAGATACGCAGTATTTT,CATSSEVTDTQYF,TRBJ2-3,TRBV24-1,few,.
TGTGCCATCAGTGGTGCCCTAGGGGGAAGCACAGATACGCAGTATTTT,CAISGALGGSTDTQYF,TRBJ2-3,TRBV10-3,.,.
TGTGCTAGCAGCCAGGACAGAAAAGAGACCCAGTACTTC,CASSQDRKETQYF,TRBJ2-5,TRBV7-7,.,.
TGCAGCGTTGTTAGGGGGACTAGCGGGGGGGCTTCGTATGAGCAGTTCTTC,CSVVRGTSGGASYEQFF,TRBJ2-1,TRBV29-1,.,TRBD2
TGTGCCAGCTCACCCAGTTTAAGCTCCTACGAGCAGTACTTC,CASSPSLSSYEQYF,TRBJ2-7,TRBV18,many,.
TGTGCGATCCCCACAGGGGGCAAGGCCTACGAGCAGTACTTC,CAIPTGGKAYEQYF,TRBJ2-7,TRBV7-2,.,TRBD1
TGTGCCAGCAGTGCGGGCGCAAGCACAGATACGCAGTTCTTC,CASSAGASTDTQFF,TRBJ2-1,TRBV2,.,.
TGTGCCAGCAGCTCTCGGACTAGCGGGAGGTCAGAGGAGACCCAGTACTTC,CASSSRTSGRSEETQYF,TRBJ2-5,TRBV7-7,few,TRBD2
TGTGCCAGCACGTTGCGGGGGTTGTTCACAGATACGCAGTATTTT,CASTLRGLFTDTQYF,TRBJ2-3,TRBV9,.,TRBD2
TGCAGCGTCGGGTGGACAGGTAGCAGTGAGCAGTTCTTC,CSVGWTGSSEQFF,TRBJ2-1,TRBV29-1,many,TRBD1
TGTGCCAGCAGTCCATACAGGGATTCGAACACCGGGGAGCTGTTTTTT,CASSPYRDSNTGELFF,TRBJ2-2,TRBV7-9,.,.
TGTGCCAGAGGACAGGGAAAAGAGACCCAGTACTTC,CARGQGKETQYF,TRBJ2-5,TRBV7-3,.,TRBD1
TGTGCCAGCAGTTATGACCGACAAGAGACCCAGTACTTC,CASSYDRQETQYF,TRBJ2-5,TRBV7-2,many,.
TGTGCCAGCAGCGACCACCCGTCATCAATAAGCGGTAAAGAGACCCAGTACTTC,CASSDHPSSISGKETQYF,TRBJ2-5,TRBV7-2,.,.
TGCACGATGACTCCACCACTGACAGATACGCAGCATTTT,CTMTPPLTDTQHF,TRBJ1-5,TRBV29-1,.,.
TGCGCCAGCAGCAGTACTAGCGGGGAGACCCAGTACTTC,CASSSTSGETQYF,TRBJ2-5,TRBV5-1,once,TRBD2
TGTGCCAGCACTAACAGGGGGACTGGAAACACCATATATTTT,CASTNRGTGNTIYF,TRBJ1-3,TRBV7-8,.,TRBD1
TGTGCCAGCAGCTTAGGGGGTTATTCACCCCTCCACTTT,CASSLGGYSPLHF,TRBJ1-6,TRBV5-5,.,.
TGTGCCAGCAGCTTAATTAATCAGCCCCAGCATTTT,CASSLINQPQHF,TRBJ1-5,TRBV7-9,many,.
TGTGCCAGCAGCCCAACAATGGGACAGGGGGCTGTTGGCTACACCTTC,CASSPTMGQGAVGYTF,TRBJ1-2,TRBV7-2,.,TRBD1